This T cell receptor (beta chain) was found in a study of T cell repertoires in cytomegalovirus infection. V dropped 0 bases and J dropped 0; count of bases not matched to a gene: 12. The germline V gene encodes CDR1 SQVTM and CDR2 ANQGSEA. The CDR3 extends over 19 amino acids. MiXCR was run by TCRdb on the reads, yielding one entry per CDR3 protein. The table includes hundreds of thousands of distinct CDR3 sequences, 24% detected once. The chain carries TRBV29-1 and TRBJ2-3; 10 bases map to TRBD2. This receptor was identified in a human donor in good health (CMV status not recorded). Some clones in this sample may be carry-over from other donors' samples. Source material: CD8+ T cells from PBMCs. CDR3 region: CSVEDSLAGAHLSTDTQYF. The CDR3 bases are TGCAGCGTTGAAGATTCCCTAGCGGGGGCCCACCTCAGCACAGATACGCAGTATTTT.